This TCR beta chain was profiled in a study of regulatory T cells in long-lasting Graves disease. Study details: Disease was considered persistent Graves' disease after over 5 years of antithyroid drugs (with positive TSH receptor antibodies). Points from the study as a whole: New patients shared fewer public clonotypes (about 1,000) than persistent patients did (more than 2,500).

For this clonotype: What it binds is unknown.

The time point here: persistent/refractory GD, antithyroid drugs over 5 years with positive TRAb. Following extraction of RNA from PBMCs, that RNA was used to make the TCR library. Enrollment of patients was through an endocrinology department in Xi'an, China. The CDR3 sequence is 15 residues long. The germline CDR1 and CDR2 sequences are SGHRS and YFSETQ. Trimming took 4 bases from V and 1 from J, leaving 11 bases between them. HTBI primers from iRepertoire and Arm-PCR of CDR3 regions yielded the TCR beta libraries. Original processing notes: Segment identification across samples yielded around 60 TRBV and roughly 15 TRBJ segments. Each CDR3 protein gets one entry after TCRdb re-called the multiplex PCR reads with MiXCR. TCRdb's processing, not the study's, gives the V and J calls here. Of hundreds of thousands of distinct CDR3 sequences listed, roughly a fifth were seen once; the top ten hold just under 30%.

This specimen was peripheral blood mononuclear cells (PBMCs), taken when the disease was refractory, from a patient treated with antithyroid drugs. V gene TRBV5-1 combines with J gene TRBJ2-2, with D possibly matching TRBD2 (5 bases). This TCR came from a female donor with Graves disease. The CDR3 reads CASSPGRENTGELFF. CDR3 sequence (DNA): TGCGCCAGCAGCCCAGGACGGGAGAACACCGGGGAGCTGTTTTTT.